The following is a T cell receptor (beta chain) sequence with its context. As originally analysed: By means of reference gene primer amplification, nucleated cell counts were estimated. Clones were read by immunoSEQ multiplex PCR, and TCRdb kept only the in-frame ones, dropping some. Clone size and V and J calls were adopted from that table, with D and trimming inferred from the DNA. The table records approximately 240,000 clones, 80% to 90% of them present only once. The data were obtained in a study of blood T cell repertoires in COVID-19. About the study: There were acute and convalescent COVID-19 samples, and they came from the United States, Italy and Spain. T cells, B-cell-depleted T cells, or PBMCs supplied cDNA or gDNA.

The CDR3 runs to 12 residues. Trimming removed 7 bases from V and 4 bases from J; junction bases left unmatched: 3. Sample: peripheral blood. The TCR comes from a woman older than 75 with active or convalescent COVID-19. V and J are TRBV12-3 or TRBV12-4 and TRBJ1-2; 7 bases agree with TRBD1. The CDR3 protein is CASNGTAYGYTF. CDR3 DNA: TGTGCCAGCAATGGGACAGCCTATGGCTACACCTTC.